This section outlines one T cell receptor beta chain sequence together with its context. Its antigen is unknown. These data belong to a study of shared clonotypes between healthy human individuals. Study information: Per donor, CD8 memory used one plate, CD8 naive used two, CD4 memory used three and CD4 naive used three. Whole-study results and caveats: Though the depth was large, rarefaction showed that sorted-subset sequencing was incomplete.

The germline CDR1 and CDR2 sequences are MNHNS and SASEGT. The CDR3 sequence is 12 residues long. The junction had 1 base not matched to a gene; V was cut back by 2 bases and J by 7 bases. For every subset, genomic DNA was evenly distributed across several immunoSEQ plates. Sequencing was performed with immunoSEQ multiplex PCR; in TCRdb, only in-frame clones are kept and a portion is missing. This sample has some 2.4 million clones, with roughly 93% found just once. The source is a man aged 18 to 29 in good health. Some clones in this sample may be carry-over from other donors' samples. The sample consisted of naive CD4+ T cells from PBMCs. Subset described: CD45RA+ positively selected. V and J are TRBV6-1 and TRBJ2-5; 7 nucleotides align to TRBD2. CDR3 sequence: CASSEPGGTQYF. The CDR3 coding sequence is TGTGCCAGCAGTGAACCGGGGGGGACCCAGTACTTC.